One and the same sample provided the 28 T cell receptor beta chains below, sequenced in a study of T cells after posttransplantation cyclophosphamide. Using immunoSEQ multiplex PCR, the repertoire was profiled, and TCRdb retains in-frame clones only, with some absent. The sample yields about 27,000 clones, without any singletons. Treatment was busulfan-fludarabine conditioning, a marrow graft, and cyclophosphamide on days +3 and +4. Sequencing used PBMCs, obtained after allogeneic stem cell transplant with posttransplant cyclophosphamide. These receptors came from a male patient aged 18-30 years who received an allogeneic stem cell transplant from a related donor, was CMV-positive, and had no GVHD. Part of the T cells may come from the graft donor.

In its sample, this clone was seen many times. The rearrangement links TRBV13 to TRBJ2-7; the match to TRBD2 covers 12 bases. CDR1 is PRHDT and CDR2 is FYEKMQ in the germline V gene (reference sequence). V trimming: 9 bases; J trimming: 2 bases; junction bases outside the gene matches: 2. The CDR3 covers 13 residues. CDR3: CARGLAGPYEQYF. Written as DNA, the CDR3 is TGTGCCAGGGGACTAGCGGGCCCCTACGAGCAGTACTTC.

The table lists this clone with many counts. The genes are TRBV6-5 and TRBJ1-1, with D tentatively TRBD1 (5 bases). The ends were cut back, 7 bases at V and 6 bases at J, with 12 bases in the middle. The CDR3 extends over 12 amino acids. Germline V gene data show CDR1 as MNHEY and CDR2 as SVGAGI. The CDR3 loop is CASTHAGAEAFF. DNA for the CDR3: TGTGCCAGCACCCATGCGGGGGCTGAAGCTTTCTTT.

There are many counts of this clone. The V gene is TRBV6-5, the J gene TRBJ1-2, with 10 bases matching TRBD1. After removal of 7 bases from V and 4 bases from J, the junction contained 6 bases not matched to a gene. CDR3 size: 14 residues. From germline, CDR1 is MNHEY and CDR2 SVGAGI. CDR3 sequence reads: CASIDRGRGYGYTF. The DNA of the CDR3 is TGTGCCAGCATTGACAGGGGGCGAGGCTATGGCTACACCTTC.

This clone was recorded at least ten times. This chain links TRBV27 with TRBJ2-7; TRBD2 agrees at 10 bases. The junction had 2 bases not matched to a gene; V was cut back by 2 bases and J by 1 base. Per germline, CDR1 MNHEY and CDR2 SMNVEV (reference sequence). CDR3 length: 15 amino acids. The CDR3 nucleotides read TGTGCCAGCAGTTTACGAGCGGGAGGGTCCTACGAGCAGTACTTC. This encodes CASSLRAGGSYEQYF.

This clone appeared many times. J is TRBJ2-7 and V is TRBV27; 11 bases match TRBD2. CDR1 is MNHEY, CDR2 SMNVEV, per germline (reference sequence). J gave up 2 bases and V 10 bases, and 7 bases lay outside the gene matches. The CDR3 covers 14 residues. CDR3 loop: CATSGLADPYEQYF. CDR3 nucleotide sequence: TGTGCCACCTCGGGACTAGCGGATCCCTACGAGCAGTACTTC.

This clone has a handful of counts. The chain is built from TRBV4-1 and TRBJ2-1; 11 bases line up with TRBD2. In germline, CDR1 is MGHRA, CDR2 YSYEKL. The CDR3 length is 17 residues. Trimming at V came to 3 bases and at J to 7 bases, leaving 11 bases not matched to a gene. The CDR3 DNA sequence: TGCGCCAGCAGCCATGACACCTCTAGCGGGAGGATTAATGAGCAGTTCTTC. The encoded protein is CASSHDTSSGRINEQFF.

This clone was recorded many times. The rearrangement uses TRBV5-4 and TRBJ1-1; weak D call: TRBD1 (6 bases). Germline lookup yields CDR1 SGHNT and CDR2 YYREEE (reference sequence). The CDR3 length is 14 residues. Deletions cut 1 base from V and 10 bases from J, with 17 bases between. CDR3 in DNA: TGTGCCAGCAGCTTGCTGGGCCAGGGAGGGGGAGCTTTCTTT. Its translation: CASSLLGQGGGAFF.

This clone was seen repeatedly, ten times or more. CDR3 sequence reads: CASSITYNEQFF. CDR3 nucleotides: TGTGCCAGCAGCATTACCTACAATGAGCAGTTCTTC. This rearrangement joins TRBV7-6 to TRBJ2-1; D not certain. Germline CDR1 SGHVS, CDR2 FNYEAQ. V was shortened by 5 bases and J by 2 bases, with 4 bases between the two germline ends. There are 12 residues in the CDR3.

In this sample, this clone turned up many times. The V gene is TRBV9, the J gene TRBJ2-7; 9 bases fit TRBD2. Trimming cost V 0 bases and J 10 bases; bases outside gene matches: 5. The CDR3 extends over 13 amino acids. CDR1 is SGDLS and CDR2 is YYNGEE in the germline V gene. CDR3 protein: CASSVGLAGQQYF. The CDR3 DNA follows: TGTGCCAGCAGCGTAGGTCTAGCGGGGCAACAGTACTTC.

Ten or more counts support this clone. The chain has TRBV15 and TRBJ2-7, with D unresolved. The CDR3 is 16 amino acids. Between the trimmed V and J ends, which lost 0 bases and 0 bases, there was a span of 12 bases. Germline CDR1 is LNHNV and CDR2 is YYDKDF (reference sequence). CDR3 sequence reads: CATSRDVAGASYEQYF. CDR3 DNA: TGTGCCACCAGCAGAGATGTGGCAGGTGCCTCCTACGAGCAGTACTTC.

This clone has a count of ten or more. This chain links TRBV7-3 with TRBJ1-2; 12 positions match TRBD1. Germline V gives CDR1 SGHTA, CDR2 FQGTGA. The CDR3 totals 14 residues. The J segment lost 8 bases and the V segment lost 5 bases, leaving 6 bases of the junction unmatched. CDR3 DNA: TGTGCCAGCAGCAAGGGACAGGGGGCGTCAGGCTACACCTTC. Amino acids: CASSKGQGASGYTF. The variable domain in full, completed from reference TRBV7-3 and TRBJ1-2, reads GAGVSQTPSNKVTEKGKYVELRCDPISGHTALYWYRQSLGQGPEFLIYFQGTGAADDSGLPNDRFFAVRPEGSVSTLKIQRTERGDSAVYLCASSKGQGASGYTFGSGTRLTVV.

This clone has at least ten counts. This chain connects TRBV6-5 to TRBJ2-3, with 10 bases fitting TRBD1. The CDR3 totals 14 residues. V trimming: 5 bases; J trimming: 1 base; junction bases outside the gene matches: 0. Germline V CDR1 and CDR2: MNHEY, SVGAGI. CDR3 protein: CASSGTGGTDTQYF. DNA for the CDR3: TGTGCCAGCAGTGGGACAGGGGGCACAGATACGCAGTATTTT.

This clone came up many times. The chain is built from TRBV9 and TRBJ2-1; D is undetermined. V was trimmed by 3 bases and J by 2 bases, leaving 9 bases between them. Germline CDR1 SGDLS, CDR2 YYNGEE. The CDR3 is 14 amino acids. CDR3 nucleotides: TGTGCCAGCAGCGGACATCGTCCCTACAATGAGCAGTTCTTC. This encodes CASSGHRPYNEQFF.

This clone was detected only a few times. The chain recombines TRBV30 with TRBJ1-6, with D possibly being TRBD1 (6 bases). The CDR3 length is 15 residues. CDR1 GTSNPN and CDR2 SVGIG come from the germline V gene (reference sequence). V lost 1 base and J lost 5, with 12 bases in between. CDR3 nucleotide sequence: TGTGCCTGGAGTGATCAGGGACAAGATAATTCACCCCTCCACTTT. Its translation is CAWSDQGQDNSPLHF.

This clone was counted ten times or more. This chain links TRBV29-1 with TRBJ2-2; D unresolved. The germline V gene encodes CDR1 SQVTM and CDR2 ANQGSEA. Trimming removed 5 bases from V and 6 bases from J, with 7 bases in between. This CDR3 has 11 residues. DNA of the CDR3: TGCAGCGTTCGAGAGGCCGGGGAGCTGTTTTTT. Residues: CSVREAGELFF.

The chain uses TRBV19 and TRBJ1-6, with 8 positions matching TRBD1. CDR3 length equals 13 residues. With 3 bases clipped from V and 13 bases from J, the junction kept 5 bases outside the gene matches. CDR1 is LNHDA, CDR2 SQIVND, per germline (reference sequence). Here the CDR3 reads CASSMDRVSPLHF. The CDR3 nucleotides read TGTGCCAGTAGTATGGACAGGGTTTCTCCCCTCCACTTT.

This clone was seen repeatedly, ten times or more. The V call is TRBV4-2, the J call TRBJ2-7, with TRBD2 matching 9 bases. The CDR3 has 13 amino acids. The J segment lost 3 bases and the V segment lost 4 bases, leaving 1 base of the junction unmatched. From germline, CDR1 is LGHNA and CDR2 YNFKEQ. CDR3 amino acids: CASSLAGVYEQYF. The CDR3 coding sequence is TGTGCCAGCAGCCTAGCGGGAGTCTACGAGCAGTACTTC.

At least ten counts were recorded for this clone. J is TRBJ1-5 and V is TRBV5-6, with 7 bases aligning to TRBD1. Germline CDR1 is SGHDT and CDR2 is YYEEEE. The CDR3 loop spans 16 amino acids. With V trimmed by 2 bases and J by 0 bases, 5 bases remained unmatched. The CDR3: CASSFGTVYSNQPQHF. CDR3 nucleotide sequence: TGTGCCAGCAGCTTTGGGACAGTTTATAGCAATCAGCCCCAGCATTTT.

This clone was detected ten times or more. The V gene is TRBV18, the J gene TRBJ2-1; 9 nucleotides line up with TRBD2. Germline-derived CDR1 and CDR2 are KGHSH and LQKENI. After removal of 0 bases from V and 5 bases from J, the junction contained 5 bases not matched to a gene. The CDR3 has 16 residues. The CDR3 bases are TGTGCCAGCTCACCACCGCGCCTAGCGGGGAACAATGAGCAGTTCTTC. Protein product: CASSPPRLAGNNEQFF.

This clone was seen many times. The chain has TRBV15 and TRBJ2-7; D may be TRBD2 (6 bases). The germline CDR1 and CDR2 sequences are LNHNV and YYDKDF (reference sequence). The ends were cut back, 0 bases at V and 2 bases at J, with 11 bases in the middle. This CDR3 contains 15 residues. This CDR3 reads CATSRDRGSAYEQYF. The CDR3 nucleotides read TGTGCCACCAGCAGAGATCGGGGGAGCGCCTACGAGCAGTACTTC.

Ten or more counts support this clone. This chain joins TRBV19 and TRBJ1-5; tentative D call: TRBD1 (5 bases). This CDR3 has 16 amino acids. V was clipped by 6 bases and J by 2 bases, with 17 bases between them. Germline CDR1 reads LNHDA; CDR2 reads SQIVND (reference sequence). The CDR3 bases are TGTGCCAGTAGCCCTGGGAAGGGGTCAGGCAATCAGCCCCAGCATTTT. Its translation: CASSPGKGSGNQPQHF.

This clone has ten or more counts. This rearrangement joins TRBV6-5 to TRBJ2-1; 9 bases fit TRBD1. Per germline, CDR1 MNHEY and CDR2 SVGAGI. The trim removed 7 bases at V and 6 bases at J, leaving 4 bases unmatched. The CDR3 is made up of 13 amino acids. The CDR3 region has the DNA TGTGCCAGCAACAGGGGGCCGGGCAATGAGCAGTTCTTC. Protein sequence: CASNRGPGNEQFF.

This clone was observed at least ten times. CDR3 loop: CASSRTGRWGLYGYTF. In DNA, the CDR3 is TGTGCCAGCAGCCGGACCGGACGGTGGGGGCTTTATGGCTACACCTTC. The V and J genes are TRBV13 and TRBJ1-2; TRBD1 is a possible D gene (6 bases). V was shortened by 5 bases and J by 5 bases, with 21 bases between the two germline ends. This CDR3 contains 16 residues. Germline V lookup: CDR1 PRHDT, CDR2 FYEKMQ (reference sequence).

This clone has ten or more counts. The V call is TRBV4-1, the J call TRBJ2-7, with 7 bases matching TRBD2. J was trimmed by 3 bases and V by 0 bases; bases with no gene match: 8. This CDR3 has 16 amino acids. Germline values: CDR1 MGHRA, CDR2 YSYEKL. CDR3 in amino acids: CASSQDQLRTSYEQYF. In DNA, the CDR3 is TGCGCCAGCAGCCAAGATCAGTTAAGGACTAGCTACGAGCAGTACTTC.

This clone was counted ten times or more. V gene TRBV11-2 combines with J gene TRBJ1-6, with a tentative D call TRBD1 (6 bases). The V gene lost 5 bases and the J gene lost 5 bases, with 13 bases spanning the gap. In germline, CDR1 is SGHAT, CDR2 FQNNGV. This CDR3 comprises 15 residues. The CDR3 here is CASSNLRGDNSPLHF. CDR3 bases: TGTGCCAGCAGCAACCTCAGGGGTGATAATTCACCCCTCCACTTT. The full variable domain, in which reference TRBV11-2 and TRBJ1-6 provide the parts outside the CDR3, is EAGVAQSPRYKIIEKRQSVAFWCNPISGHATLYWYQQILGQGPKLLIQFQNNGVVDDSQLPKDRFSAERLKGVDSTLKIQPAKLEDSAVYLCASSNLRGDNSPLHFGNGTRLTVT.

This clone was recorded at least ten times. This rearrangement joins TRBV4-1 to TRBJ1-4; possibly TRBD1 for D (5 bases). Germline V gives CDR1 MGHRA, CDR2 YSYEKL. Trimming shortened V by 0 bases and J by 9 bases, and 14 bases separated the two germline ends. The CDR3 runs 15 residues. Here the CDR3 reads CASSQDWPGRQKLFF. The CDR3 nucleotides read TGCGCCAGCAGCCAAGATTGGCCAGGGAGGCAAAAACTGTTTTTT.

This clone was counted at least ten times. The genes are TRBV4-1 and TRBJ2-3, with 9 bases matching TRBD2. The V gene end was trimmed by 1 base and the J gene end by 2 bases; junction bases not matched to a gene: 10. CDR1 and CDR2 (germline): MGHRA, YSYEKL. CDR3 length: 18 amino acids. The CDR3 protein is CASSQAGAGLAHTDTQYF. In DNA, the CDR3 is TGCGCCAGCAGCCAAGCTGGGGCAGGACTAGCGCACACAGATACGCAGTATTTT.

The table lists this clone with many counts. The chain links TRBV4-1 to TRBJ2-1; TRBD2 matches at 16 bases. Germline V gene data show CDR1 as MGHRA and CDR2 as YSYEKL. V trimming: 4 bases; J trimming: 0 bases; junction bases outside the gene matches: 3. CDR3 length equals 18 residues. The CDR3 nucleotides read TGCGCCAGCAGCCGGGGACTAGCGGGGGGGAGCTCCTACAATGAGCAGTTCTTC. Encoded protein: CASSRGLAGGSSYNEQFF.